The T cell receptor (beta chain) under discussion was sequenced for a study of T cell clones after liver transplantation. Study-wide context: Three of the eight recipients were HCV-positive; the rest had non-autoimmune, non-viral transplant indications.

Measured with immunoSEQ multiplex PCR; TCRdb has only the in-frame clones, and not every one. The data show about 99,000 clones, roughly four fifths seen once. Between the trimmed V and J ends, which lost 0 bases and 3 bases, there was a span of 2 bases. This CDR3 has 12 residues. Germline V gene data show CDR1 as WNHNN and CDR2 as SYGVQD (reference sequence). The source of this sequence is a human patient who received a liver transplant. Some T cells may have originated in the graft donor. The chain employs TRBV10-1 and TRBJ1-1; no reliable D call. Sample: CD4+ T cells from blood, taken approximately 43 months after liver transplant. This chain's CDR3 is CASSESDTEAFF. The CDR3 bases are TGCGCCAGCAGTGAGTCAGACACTGAAGCTTTCTTT.